The source of this TCR beta chain is a study of blood T cell repertoires in COVID-19. Overall study: Material from acute and convalescent COVID-19 was sourced from the United States, Italy and Spain. T cells, B-cell-depleted T cells, or PBMCs supplied cDNA or gDNA.

In the study's own analysis: Estimation of nucleated cell counts was performed using reference gene primer amplification. Profiling relied on immunoSEQ multiplex PCR, and the TCRdb table lists in-frame clones only, not all of them. From that table come the V and J calls and clone size; the DNA was used to work out D and trimming. This table has about 260,000 clones, about 89% appearing once. The germline V gene has CDR1 MNHEY and CDR2 SMNVEV (reference sequence). The CDR3 loop spans 18 amino acids. V shed 3 bases and J 2 bases; nucleotides not matched to a gene: 14. This receptor was obtained from a woman aged 45 to 65 with acute or convalescent COVID-19. V gene TRBV27 combines with J gene TRBJ2-7, with 9 bases fitting TRBD1. The sequenced sample was peripheral blood. CDR3 region: CASSFPSQPGQGTYEQYF. CDR3 nucleotides: TGTGCCAGCAGTTTCCCTTCCCAGCCGGGACAGGGAACCTACGAGCAGTACTTC.